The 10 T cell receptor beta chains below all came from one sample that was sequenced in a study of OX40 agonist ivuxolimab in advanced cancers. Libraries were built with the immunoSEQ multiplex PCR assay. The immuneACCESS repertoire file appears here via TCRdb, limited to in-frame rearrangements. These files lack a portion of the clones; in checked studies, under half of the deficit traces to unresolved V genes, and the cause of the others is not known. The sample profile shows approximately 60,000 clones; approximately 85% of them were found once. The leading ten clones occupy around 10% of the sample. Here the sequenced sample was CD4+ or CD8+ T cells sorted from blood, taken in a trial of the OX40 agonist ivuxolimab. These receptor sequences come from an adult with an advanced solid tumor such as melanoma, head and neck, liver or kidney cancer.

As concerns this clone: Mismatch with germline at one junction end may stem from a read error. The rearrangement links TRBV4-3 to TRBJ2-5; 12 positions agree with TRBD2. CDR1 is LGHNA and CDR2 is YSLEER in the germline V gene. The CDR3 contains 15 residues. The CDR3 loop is CAGSRLLAGGETQYF. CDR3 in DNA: TGCGCCGGCAGTCGATTACTAGCGGGAGGCGAGACCCAGTACTTC.

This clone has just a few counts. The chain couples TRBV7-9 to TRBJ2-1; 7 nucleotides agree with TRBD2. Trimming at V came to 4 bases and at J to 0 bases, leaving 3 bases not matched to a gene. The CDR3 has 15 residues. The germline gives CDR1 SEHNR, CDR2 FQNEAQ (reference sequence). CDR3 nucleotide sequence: TGTGCCAGCAGCTCCGGCGGGAGCTCCTACAATGAGCAGTTCTTC. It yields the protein CASSSGGSSYNEQFF.

CDR3 sequence reads: CASSYPEGTGDEQYF. Written as DNA, the CDR3 is TGTGCCAGCAGCTACCCGGAGGGGACAGGGGACGAGCAGTACTTC. The chain uses TRBV5-6 and TRBJ2-7; 10 bases agree with TRBD1. The CDR3 spans 15 residues. Germline CDR1 is SGHDT and CDR2 is YYEEEE. Trimming removed 3 bases from V and 5 bases from J; junction bases left unmatched: 8.

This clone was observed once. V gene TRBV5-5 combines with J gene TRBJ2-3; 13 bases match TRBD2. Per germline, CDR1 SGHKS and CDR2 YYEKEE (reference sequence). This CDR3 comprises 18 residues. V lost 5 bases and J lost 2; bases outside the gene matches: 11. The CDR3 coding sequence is TGTGCCAGCAGTGAGCGCACTACTAGCGGGGGGGACACAGATACGCAGTATTTT. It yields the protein CASSERTTSGGDTDTQYF.

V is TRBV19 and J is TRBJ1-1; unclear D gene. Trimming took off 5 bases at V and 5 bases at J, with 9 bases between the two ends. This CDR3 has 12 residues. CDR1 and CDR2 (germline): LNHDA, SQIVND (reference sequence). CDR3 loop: CASSFRWTEAFF. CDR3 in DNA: TGTGCCAGTAGTTTCCGGTGGACTGAAGCTTTCTTT.

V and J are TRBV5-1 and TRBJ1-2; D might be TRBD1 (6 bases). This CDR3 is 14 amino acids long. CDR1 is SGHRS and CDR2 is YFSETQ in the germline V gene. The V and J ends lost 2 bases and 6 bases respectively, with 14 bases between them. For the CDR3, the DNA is TGCGCCAGCAGCTTCCAGGGGACCGGGGATGGCTACACCTTC. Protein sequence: CASSFQGTGDGYTF.

The CDR3 here is CASSMQRRVYQPQHF. CDR3 coding DNA: TGTGCCAGTAGTATGCAGCGCAGGGTCTATCAGCCCCAGCATTTT. The rearrangement joins TRBV19 to TRBJ1-5, with TRBD1 as a possible D gene (5 bases). V lost 3 bases and J 5 bases, leaving 14 bases between the germline ends. Germline V gene data show CDR1 as LNHDA and CDR2 as SQIVND (reference sequence). CDR3 length equals 15 residues.

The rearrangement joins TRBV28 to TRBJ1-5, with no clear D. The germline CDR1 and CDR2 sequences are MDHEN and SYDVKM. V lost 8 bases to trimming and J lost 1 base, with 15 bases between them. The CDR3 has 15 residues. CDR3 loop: CASWWAGRSNQPQHF. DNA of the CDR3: TGTGCCAGCTGGTGGGCGGGTAGGAGCAATCAGCCCCAGCATTTT.

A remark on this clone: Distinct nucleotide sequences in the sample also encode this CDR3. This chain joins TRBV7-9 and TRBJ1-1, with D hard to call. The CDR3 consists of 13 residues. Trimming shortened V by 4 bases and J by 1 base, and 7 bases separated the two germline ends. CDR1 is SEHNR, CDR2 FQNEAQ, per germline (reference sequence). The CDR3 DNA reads TGTGCCAGCAGCTCGGGTCAGAACACTGAAGCTTTCTTT. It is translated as CASSSGQNTEAFF.

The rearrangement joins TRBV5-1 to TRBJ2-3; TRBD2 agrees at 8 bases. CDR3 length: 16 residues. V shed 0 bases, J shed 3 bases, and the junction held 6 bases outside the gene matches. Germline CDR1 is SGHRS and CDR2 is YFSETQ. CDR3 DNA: TGCGCCAGCAGCTTGGCTGTCGGGGGGGCGACAGATACGCAGTATTTT. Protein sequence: CASSLAVGGATDTQYF.